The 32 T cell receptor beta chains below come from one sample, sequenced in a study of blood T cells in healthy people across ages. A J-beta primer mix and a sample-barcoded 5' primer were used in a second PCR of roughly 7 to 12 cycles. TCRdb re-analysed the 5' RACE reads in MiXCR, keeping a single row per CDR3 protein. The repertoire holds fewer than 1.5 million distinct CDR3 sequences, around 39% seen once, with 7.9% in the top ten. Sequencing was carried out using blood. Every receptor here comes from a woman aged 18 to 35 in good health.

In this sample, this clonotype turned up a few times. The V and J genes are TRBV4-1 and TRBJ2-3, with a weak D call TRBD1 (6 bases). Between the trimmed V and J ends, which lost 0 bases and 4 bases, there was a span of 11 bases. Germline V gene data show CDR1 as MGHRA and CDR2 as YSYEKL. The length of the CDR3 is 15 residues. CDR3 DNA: TGCGCCAGCAGCCAAGATTGGGGGCCCCCAGATACGCAGTATTTT. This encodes CASSQDWGPPDTQYF.

CDR3 region: CASSRGTGVSSPLHF. Here the CDR3 DNA reads TGTGCCAGCAGTCGCGGCACGGGGGTGAGTTCACCCCTCCACTTT. The chain joins TRBV6-5 to TRBJ1-6; weak D call: TRBD1 (5 bases). The V end lost 5 bases, the J end lost 9 bases, and 17 bases lay between the germline ends. The CDR3 spans 15 residues. The germline CDR1 and CDR2 sequences are MNHEY and SVGAGI.

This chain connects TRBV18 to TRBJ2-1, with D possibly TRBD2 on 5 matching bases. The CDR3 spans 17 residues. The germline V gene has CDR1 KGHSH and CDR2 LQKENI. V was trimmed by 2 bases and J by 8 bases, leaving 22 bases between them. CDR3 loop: CASSPWVLITEVDEQFF. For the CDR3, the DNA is TGTGCCAGCTCACCATGGGTCCTAATCACGGAGGTCGATGAGCAGTTCTTC.

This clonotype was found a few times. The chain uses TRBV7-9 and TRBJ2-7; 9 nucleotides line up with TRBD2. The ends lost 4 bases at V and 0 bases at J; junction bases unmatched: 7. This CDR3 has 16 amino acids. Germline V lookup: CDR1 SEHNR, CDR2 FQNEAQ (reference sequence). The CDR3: CASSSPWTSDSYEQYF. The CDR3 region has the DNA TGTGCCAGCAGCTCTCCCTGGACTAGCGACTCCTACGAGCAGTACTTC.

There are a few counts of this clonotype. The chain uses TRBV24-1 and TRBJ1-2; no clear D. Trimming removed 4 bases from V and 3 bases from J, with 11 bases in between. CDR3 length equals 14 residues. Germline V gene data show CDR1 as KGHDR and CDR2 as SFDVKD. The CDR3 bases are TGTGCCACCAGTGACCCGACTAGGGACTATGGCTACACCTTC. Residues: CATSDPTRDYGYTF.

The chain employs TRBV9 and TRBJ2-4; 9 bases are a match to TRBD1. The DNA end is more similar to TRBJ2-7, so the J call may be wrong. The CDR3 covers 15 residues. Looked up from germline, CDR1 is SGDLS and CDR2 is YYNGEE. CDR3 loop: CASSVATGGPYEQYF. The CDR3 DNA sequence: TGTGCCAGCAGCGTAGCAACAGGGGGCCCCTACGAGCAGTACTTC.

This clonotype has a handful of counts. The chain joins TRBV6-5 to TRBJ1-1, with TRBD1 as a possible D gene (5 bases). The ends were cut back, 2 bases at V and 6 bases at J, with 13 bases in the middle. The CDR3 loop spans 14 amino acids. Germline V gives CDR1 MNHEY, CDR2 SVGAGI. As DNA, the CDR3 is TGTGCCAGCAGTTACGTCTCCCAGGGCGCTGAAGCTTTCTTT. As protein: CASSYVSQGAEAFF.

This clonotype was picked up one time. The DNA of the CDR3 is TGCGCCAGCAGCTTCGGGGATCCGGACAGCGCAAGCAATCAGCCCCAGCATTTT. Residues: CASSFGDPDSASNQPQHF. The chain combines TRBV5-1 with TRBJ1-5, with D possibly TRBD1 on 6 matching bases. The CDR3 extends over 18 amino acids. Per germline, CDR1 SGHRS and CDR2 YFSETQ. Trimming took 2 bases from V and 1 from J, leaving 19 bases between them.

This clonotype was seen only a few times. The CDR3 sequence: CSASGGRDTQYF. In DNA form, the CDR3 reads TGCAGTGCTAGCGGGGGCAGGGATACGCAGTATTTT. This sequence joins TRBV20-1 and TRBJ2-3; TRBD1 or TRBD2 may be the D gene (6 bases each). From germline, CDR1 is DFQATT and CDR2 SNEGSKA (reference sequence). Trimming took 3 bases from V and 6 from J, leaving 10 bases between them. This CDR3 is built from 12 residues.

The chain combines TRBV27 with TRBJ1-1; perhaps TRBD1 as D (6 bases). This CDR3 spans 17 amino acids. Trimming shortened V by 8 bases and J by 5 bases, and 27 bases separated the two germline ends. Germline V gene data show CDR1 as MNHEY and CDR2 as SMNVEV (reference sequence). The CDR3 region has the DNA TGTGCCAGCGCCCGCCCCCCGTTTGGGGGGCTGGGGACTGAAGCTTTCTTT. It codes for CASARPPFGGLGTEAFF.

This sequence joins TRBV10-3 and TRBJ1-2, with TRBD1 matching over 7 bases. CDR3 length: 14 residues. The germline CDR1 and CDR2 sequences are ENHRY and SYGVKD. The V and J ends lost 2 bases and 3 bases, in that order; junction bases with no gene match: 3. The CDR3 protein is CAISEGGGDYGYTF. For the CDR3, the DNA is TGTGCCATCAGTGAGGGAGGGGGCGACTATGGCTACACCTTC.

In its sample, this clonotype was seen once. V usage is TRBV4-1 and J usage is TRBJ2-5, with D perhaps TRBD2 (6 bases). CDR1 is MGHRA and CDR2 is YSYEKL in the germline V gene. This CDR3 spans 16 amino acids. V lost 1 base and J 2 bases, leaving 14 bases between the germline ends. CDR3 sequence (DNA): TGCGCCAGCAGCCAAGGGGACCGGGACTTACAAGAGACCCAGTACTTC. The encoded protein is CASSQGDRDLQETQYF.

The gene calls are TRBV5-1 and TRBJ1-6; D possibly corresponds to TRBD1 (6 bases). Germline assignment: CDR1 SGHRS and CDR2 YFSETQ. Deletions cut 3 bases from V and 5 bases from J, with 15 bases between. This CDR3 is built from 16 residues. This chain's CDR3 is CASSSLQGMNNSPLHF. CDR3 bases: TGCGCCAGCAGCTCCTTACAGGGTATGAATAATTCACCCCTCCACTTT.

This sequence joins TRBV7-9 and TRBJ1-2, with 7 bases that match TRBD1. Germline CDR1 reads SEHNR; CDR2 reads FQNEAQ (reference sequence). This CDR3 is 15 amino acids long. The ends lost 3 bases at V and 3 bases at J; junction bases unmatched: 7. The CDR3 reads CASSFSGTEDYGYTF. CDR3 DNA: TGTGCCAGCAGCTTCTCCGGGACAGAGGACTATGGCTACACCTTC.

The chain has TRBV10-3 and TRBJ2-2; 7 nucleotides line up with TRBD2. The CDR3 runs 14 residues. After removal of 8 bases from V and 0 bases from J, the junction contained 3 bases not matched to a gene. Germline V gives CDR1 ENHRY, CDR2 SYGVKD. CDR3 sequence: CAIAGTTNTGELFF. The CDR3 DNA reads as TGTGCCATCGCCGGGACTACGAACACCGGGGAGCTGTTTTTT.

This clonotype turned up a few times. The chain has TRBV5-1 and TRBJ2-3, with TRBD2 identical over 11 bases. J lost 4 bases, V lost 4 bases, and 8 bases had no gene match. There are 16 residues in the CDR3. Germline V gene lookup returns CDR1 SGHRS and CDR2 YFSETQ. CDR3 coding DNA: TGCGCCAGCAGCGGTGCTTTAGCGGGAGGGCCAGATACGCAGTATTTT. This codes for CASSGALAGGPDTQYF.

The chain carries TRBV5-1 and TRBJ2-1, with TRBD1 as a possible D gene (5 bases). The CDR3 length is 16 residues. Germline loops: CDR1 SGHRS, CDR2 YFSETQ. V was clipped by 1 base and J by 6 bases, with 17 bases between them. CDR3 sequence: CASSLYSFHQGNEQFF. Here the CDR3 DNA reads TGCGCCAGCAGCTTGTACTCCTTCCACCAGGGCAATGAGCAGTTCTTC.

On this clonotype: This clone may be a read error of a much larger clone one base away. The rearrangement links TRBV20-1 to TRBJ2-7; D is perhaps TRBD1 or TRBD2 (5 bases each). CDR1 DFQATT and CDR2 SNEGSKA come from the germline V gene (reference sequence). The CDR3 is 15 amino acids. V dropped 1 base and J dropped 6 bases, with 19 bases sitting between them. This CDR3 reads CSARAEQEARGEQYF. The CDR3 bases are TGCAGTGCTAGAGCCGAACAGGAGGCAAGGGGCGAGCAGTACTTC.

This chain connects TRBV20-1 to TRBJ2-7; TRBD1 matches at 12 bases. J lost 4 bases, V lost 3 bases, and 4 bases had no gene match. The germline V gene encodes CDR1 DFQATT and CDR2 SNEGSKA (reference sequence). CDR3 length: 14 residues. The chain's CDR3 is CSASWGQGAYEQYF. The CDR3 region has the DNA TGCAGTGCTAGTTGGGGACAGGGGGCGTACGAGCAGTACTTC.

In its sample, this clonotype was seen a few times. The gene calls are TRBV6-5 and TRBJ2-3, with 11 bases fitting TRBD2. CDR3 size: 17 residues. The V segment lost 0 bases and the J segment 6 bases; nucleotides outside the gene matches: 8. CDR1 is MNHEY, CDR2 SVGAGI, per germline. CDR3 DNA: TGTGCCAGCAGTTACTCCCATCAGCCTAGCGGGAGGGATACGCAGTATTTT. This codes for CASSYSHQPSGRDTQYF.

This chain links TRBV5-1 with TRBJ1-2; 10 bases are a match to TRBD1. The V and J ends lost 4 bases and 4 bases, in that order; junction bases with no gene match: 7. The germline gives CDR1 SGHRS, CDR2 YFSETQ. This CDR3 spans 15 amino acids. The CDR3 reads CASSPGQGEFYGYTF. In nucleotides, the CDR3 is TGCGCCAGCAGCCCCGGACAGGGGGAATTCTATGGCTACACCTTC.

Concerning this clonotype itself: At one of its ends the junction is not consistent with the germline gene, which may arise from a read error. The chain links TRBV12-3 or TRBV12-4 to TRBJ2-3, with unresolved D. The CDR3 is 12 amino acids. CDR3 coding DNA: TGTCCCAGCAGTTCCCGGACGGATACGCAGTATTTT. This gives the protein CPSSSRTDTQYF.

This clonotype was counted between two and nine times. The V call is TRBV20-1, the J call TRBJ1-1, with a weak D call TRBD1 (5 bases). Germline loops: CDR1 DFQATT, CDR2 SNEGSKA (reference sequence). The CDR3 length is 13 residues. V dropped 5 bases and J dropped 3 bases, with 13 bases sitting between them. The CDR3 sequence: CSAPHQGDTEAFF. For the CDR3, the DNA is TGCAGTGCTCCCCACCAGGGAGACACTGAAGCTTTCTTT.

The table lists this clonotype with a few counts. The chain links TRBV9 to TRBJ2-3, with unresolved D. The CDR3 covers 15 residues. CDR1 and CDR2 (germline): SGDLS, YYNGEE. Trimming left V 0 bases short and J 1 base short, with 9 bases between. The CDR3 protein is CASSVGATRTDTQYF. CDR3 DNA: TGTGCCAGCAGCGTAGGGGCCACCCGCACAGATACGCAGTATTTT.

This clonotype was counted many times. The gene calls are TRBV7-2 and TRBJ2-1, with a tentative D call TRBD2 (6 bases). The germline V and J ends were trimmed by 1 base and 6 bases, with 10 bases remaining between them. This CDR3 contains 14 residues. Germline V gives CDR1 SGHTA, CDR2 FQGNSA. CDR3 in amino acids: CASSLGGSGNEQFF. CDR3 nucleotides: TGTGCCAGCAGCTTAGGAGGTAGCGGCAATGAGCAGTTCTTC.

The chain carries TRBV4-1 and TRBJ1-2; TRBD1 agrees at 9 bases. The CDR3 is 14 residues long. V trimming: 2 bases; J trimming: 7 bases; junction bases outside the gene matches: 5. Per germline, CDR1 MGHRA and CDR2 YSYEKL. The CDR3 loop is CASSQPGTGRGYTF. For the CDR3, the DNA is TGCGCCAGCAGCCAACCAGGGACAGGGCGTGGCTACACCTTC.

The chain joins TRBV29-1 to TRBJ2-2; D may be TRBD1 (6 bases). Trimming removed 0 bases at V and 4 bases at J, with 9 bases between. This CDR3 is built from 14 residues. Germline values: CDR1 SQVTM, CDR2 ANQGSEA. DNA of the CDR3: TGCAGCGTTGAAGAACAGGGAATCACCGGGGAGCTGTTTTTT. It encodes CSVEEQGITGELFF.

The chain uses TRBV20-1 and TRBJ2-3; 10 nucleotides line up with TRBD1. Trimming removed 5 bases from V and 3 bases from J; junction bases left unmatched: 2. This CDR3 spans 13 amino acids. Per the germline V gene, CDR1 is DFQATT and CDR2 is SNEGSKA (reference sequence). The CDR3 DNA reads TGCAGTGCTGACAGGGGGCCGACAGATACGCAGTATTTT. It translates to CSADRGPTDTQYF.

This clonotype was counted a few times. For the CDR3, the DNA is TGCGCCAGCAGCTTGGTACTAGCGGACAATGAGCAGTTCTTC. This sequence encodes CASSLVLADNEQFF. The chain employs TRBV5-1 and TRBJ2-1; 8 bases are a match to TRBD2. The CDR3 is 14 amino acids. Germline CDR1 reads SGHRS; CDR2 reads YFSETQ. Unmatched junction bases numbered 1, after V lost 0 bases and J lost 5 bases. Full variable domain (rest looked up from reference TRBV5-1 and TRBJ2-1): KAGVTQTPRYLIKTRGQQVTLSCSPISGHRSVSWYQQTPGQGLQFLFEYFSETQRNKGNFPGRFSGRQFSNSRSEMNVSTLELGDSALYLCASSLVLADNEQFFGPGTRLTVL.

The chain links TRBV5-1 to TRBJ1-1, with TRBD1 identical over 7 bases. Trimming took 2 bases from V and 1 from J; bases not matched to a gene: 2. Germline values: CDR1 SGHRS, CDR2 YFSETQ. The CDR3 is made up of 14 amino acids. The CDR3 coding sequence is TGCGCCAGCAGCTTCCAGGGGGAGAACACTGAAGCTTTCTTT. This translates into CASSFQGENTEAFF. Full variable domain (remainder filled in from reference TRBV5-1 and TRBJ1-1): KAGVTQTPRYLIKTRGQQVTLSCSPISGHRSVSWYQQTPGQGLQFLFEYFSETQRNKGNFPGRFSGRQFSNSRSEMNVSTLELGDSALYLCASSFQGENTEAFFGQGTRLTVV.

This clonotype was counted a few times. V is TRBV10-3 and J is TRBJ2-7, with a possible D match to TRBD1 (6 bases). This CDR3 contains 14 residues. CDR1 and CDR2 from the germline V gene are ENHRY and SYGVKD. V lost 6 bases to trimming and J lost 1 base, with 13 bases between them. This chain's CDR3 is CAISTPQGSYEQYF. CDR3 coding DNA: TGTGCCATCAGCACGCCCCAGGGGTCCTACGAGCAGTACTTC.

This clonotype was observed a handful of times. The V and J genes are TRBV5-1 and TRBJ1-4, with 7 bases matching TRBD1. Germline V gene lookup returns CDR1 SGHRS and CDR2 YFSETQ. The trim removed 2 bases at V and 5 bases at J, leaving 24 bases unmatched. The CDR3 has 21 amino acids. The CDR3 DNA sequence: TGCGCCAGCAGCTTTGAGGGACAGAGCCGAGTAGTAGGTCTTGGAAATGAAAAACTGTTTTTT. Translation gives CASSFEGQSRVVGLGNEKLFF.